This is a list of T cell receptor beta chains from one sample in a study of blood T cell repertoires in COVID-19. Assay used: immunoSEQ multiplex PCR; TCRdb lists only in-frame clones, some missing. The table has about 120,000 clones, 70% to 90% seen once; the top ten hold approximately 5%. Sequencing was carried out using peripheral blood. Receptors originate from a human donor in a cohort sampled during active COVID-19. Both conserved end residues are part of each CDR3. The order of the fields is V gene, J gene, clone size, D gene, CDR3 DNA, CDR3 protein. A D gene is named only where the DNA matches it firmly. Expanded clones are given a class, and other clones once, few, many or no size at all.

>TRBV24-1|TRBJ2-1|-|TRBD2
TGTGCCACCAGTGATCCTAGCGGGAGCAATGAGCAGTTCTTC
CATSDPSGSNEQFF
>TRBV5-5|TRBJ2-3|-|TRBD1
TGTGCCAGCAGCTTTGGCAGGGGGCGGGCAGATACGCAGTATTTT
CASSFGRGRADTQYF
>TRBV18|TRBJ2-2|-|-
TGTGCCAGCTCAACGGGGAACACCGGGGAGCTGTTTTTT
CASSTGNTGELFF
>TRBV5-6|TRBJ2-1|-|-
TGTGCCAGCAGCTTGGCGGCAGGGCTATACAATGAGCAGTTCTTC
CASSLAAGLYNEQFF
>TRBV6-2/TRBV6-3|TRBJ1-5|-|TRBD1
TGTGCCAGCAGTTCCCTTCACGACAGGGGGCGAGGGAGCAATCAGCCCCAGCATTTT
CASSSLHDRGRGSNQPQHF
>TRBV5-1|TRBJ2-7|-|TRBD1
TGCGCCAGCAGCCCCGGGACAGTCGGCGAGCAGTACTTC
CASSPGTVGEQYF
>TRBV27|TRBJ2-2|-|-
TGTGCCAGCAGTTTAGAGTCGGGGACCGGGGAGCTGTTTTTT
CASSLESGTGELFF
>TRBV5-1|TRBJ2-5|-|TRBD2
TGCGCCAGCAGCTTGGGGACTAGCGGCTGGGAGACCCAGTACTTC
CASSLGTSGWETQYF
>TRBV5-4|TRBJ2-7|-|-
TGTGCCAGCAGCTGGGGGGGCGGCGACTCCTACGAGCAGTACTTC
CASSWGGGDSYEQYF
>TRBV30|TRBJ2-3|-|-
TGTGCCTGGAGCCCATCCGGGGTGGATACGCAGTATTTT
CAWSPSGVDTQYF
>TRBV15|TRBJ1-6|-|-
TGTGCCACCAGCAGAGATAGGGGGGGAAAACCCCTCCACTTT
CATSRDRGGKPLHF
>TRBV14|TRBJ2-1|-|TRBD2
TGTGCCAGCAGCCAAGAACCAGCGGGAGTTTGGGATGAGCAGTTCTTC
CASSQEPAGVWDEQFF
>TRBV4-1|TRBJ1-2|medium-sized|-
TGCGCCAGCAGCGAATCCGGGGTTGGGTATGGCTACACCTTC
CASSESGVGYGYTF
>TRBV19|TRBJ2-2|-|TRBD1
TGTGCCAGTAGCCTACAGGGGGGAGTCGGGGAGCTGTTTTTT
CASSLQGGVGELFF
>TRBV9|TRBJ2-1|-|-
TGTGCCAGCGACCCGGCGGGGAGCTCCTACAATGAGCAGTTCTTC
CASDPAGSSYNEQFF